Listed below are T cell receptor beta chains from one sample, sequenced in a study of T cells after yellow fever vaccination. TCRdb recomputed calls from the 5' RACE reads with MiXCR, one row per CDR3 protein. Found here are 500,000 to 700,000 distinct CDR3 sequences, about a fifth of them singletons; the top ten hold about 13%. Sequences were derived from PBMCs, sampled 15 days after the yellow fever booster vaccination. These TCRs come from a man aged 30-40 years who received the YFV17D yellow fever vaccine. Both conserved end residues are part of each CDR3. D genes are given only for firm matches. Some rows have no size entry. The others give once, few or many, or a class for an expanded clone.

j_call v_call d_call clone_size cdr3_nt cdr3_aa
TRBJ1-2 TRBV7-2 . few TGTGCCAGCAGCTTACTACAGGCCCGATCCTATGGCTACACCTTC CASSLLQARSYGYTF
TRBJ2-1 TRBV4-3 TRBD2 . TGCGCCAGCAGACTGACTAGCGGGACGTACAATGAGCAGTTCTTC CASRLTSGTYNEQFF
TRBJ2-7 TRBV6-5 . . TGTGCCAGCAGGGACACCGCCTACGAGCAGTACTTC CASRDTAYEQYF
TRBJ2-2 TRBV12-3/TRBV12-4 . . TGTGCCAGCAGTTTGGGGGGAGCTGAGTTGAGAACCGGGGAGCTGTTTTTT CASSLGGAELRTGELFF
TRBJ2-3 TRBV29-1 . few TGCAGCGCGGAGGGAAAAAGCACAGATACGCAGTATTTT CSAEGKSTDTQYF
TRBJ2-2 TRBV12-3/TRBV12-4 . few TGTGCCAGCATCCCAGGGGACTTCAACACCGGGGAGCTGTTTTTT CASIPGDFNTGELFF
TRBJ2-6 TRBV27 . . TGTGCCAGCAGTTTCTTCAGGATAAACTCTGGGGCCAACGTCCTGACTTTC CASSFFRINSGANVLTF
TRBJ2-5 TRBV28 . few TGTGCCAGCAGTTTACCGGGGACGTACCAAGAGACCCAGTACTTC CASSLPGTYQETQYF
TRBJ2-3 TRBV7-2 . once TGTGCCAGCAGCGGGGGACTACGGGGGCGCACAGATACGCAGTATTTT CASSGGLRGRTDTQYF
TRBJ2-2 TRBV27 . . TGTGCCAGCAGCGGAGGTTCCGGGGAGCTGTTTTTT CASSGGSGELFF
TRBJ2-2 TRBV7-3 . . TGTGCCAGCAGCTTTTGGAACGGGGAGCTGTTTTTT CASSFWNGELFF
TRBJ2-5 TRBV7-6 . few TGTGCCAGCAGCCCTCTTCGGGGTCGGTACCAAGAGACCCAGTACTTC CASSPLRGRYQETQYF
TRBJ2-2 TRBV18 . few TGTGCCAGCTCCCCTGGGAGCCTGAACACCGGGGAGCTGTTTTTT CASSPGSLNTGELFF
TRBJ2-1 TRBV7-7 . many TGTGCTAGCAGCTTAGACGGCGACACTAAGCAGTTCTTC CASSLDGDTKQFF
TRBJ2-3 TRBV5-1 TRBD2 few TGCGCCAGCAGTAAAGCGGGAAGCACAGATACGCAGTATTTT CASSKAGSTDTQYF
TRBJ2-7 TRBV5-1 TRBD2 few TGCGCCAGCAGCTTGATTGGAACCGGGACTAGCTACGAGCAGTACTTC CASSLIGTGTSYEQYF
TRBJ2-3 TRBV5-1 TRBD2 . TGCGCCAGCAGCGCGGGGACTAGTAGAGATACGCAGTATTTT CASSAGTSRDTQYF
TRBJ2-7 TRBV4-2 . . TGTGCCAGCAGCCAAGGGGCAGGGATTCCCCACGAGCAGTACTTC CASSQGAGIPHEQYF
TRBJ2-7 TRBV20-1 . . TGCAGTGCACCACCCGATACAAGGGACTCCTACGAGCAGTACTTC CSAPPDTRDSYEQYF
TRBJ2-2 TRBV29-1 . . TGCAGCGTTGAATATATGGCTCCCTGGGGCACCGGGGAGCTGTTTTTT CSVEYMAPWGTGELFF
TRBJ1-1 TRBV5-5 . . TGTGCCAGCAGCGGAACCATGGGGAACACTGAAGCTTTCTTT CASSGTMGNTEAFF
TRBJ2-1 TRBV4-3 TRBD1 . TGCGCCAGCAGCCCCTCGGACAGGGAATACAATGAGCAGTTCTTC CASSPSDREYNEQFF
TRBJ2-7 TRBV15 . few TGTGCCACCAGCAGAGTAATGGGCGGCGGCGAGCAGTACTTC CATSRVMGGGEQYF
TRBJ1-1 TRBV18 . . TGTGCCAGCCTTTATGACAGACAGAACACTGAAGCTTTCTTT CASLYDRQNTEAFF
TRBJ2-4 TRBV12-3/TRBV12-4 TRBD1 . TGTGCCAGCGCCCCGGGACAGCCTAATACTCTAGCCAAAAACATTCAGTACTTC CASAPGQPNTLAKNIQYF
TRBJ2-7 TRBV7-2 TRBD2 few TGTGCCAGCAGCTTGAAGGGACTAGCGTACCCCGAGCAGTACTTC CASSLKGLAYPEQYF
TRBJ2-1 TRBV6-2/TRBV6-3 TRBD1 few TGTGCCAGCAGGCAGACAGGGGGCGGGTACAATGAGCAGTTCTTC CASRQTGGGYNEQFF
TRBJ2-3 TRBV27 TRBD2 few TGTGCCAGCAGTTTAGTGGGAGGGCAGGCAGATACGCAGTATTTT CASSLVGGQADTQYF
TRBJ2-5 TRBV6-5 . few TGTGCCAGCAGTTATTCAGGGGCACAAGAGACCCAGTACTTC CASSYSGAQETQYF
TRBJ2-1 TRBV9 . . TGTGCCAGCAGCGTAGTGGCCGGGGACAATGAGCAGTTCTTC CASSVVAGDNEQFF
TRBJ2-1 TRBV29-1 TRBD2 few TGCAGCGGGGGGGGACTAGCGGGAGTTGGTGAGCAGTTCTTC CSGGGLAGVGEQFF
TRBJ2-7 TRBV30 . . TGTGCCTGGACACAGGGACTCCTGAACGAGCAGTACTTC CAWTQGLLNEQYF
TRBJ2-3 TRBV7-2 TRBD2 . TGTGCCAGCAGCTTACAAGCTCTCGCGGGGGGGGATACGCAGTATTTT CASSLQALAGGDTQYF
TRBJ1-2 TRBV20-1 . . TGCAGACTAGGGAGCAGCTATGGCTACACCTTC CRLGSSYGYTF
TRBJ2-1 TRBV30 TRBD2 . TGTGCCTGGAGCCATCTAGCGGGAGAGTACAGTGAGCAGTTCTTC CAWSHLAGEYSEQFF
TRBJ2-7 TRBV5-1 TRBD2 . TGCGCCAGCAGCTTGGCCAAGATAGCGGGAGCGAATTACGAGCAGTACTTC CASSLAKIAGANYEQYF
TRBJ1-1 TRBV7-2 TRBD1 . TGTGCCAGCAGCGAGGGACAGGCGAAACCCCCTTTCTTT CASSEGQAKPPFF
TRBJ2-1 TRBV6-5 . few TGTGCCAGCACCTACACCGGGGCCCATCGGAATGAGCAGTTCTTC CASTYTGAHRNEQFF
TRBJ1-5 TRBV6-1 . . TGTGCCAGCAGTGAATCCCCGGCGTATAGCAATCAGCCCCAGCATTTT CASSESPAYSNQPQHF
TRBJ2-7 TRBV10-3 . few TGTGCCATCAGTTTAGCGGACGAGCAGTACTTC CAISLADEQYF
TRBJ2-5 TRBV10-3 TRBD2 . TGTGCCATCAGTGGCCGGGGGAGCGGGATTAAAGGCGAGACCCAGTACTTC CAISGRGSGIKGETQYF
TRBJ1-2 TRBV27 TRBD1 few TGTGCCAGCAGTCGCGGACAGGGGCTTGATGGCTACACCTTC CASSRGQGLDGYTF